The source of this T cell receptor (beta chain) is a study of technical replicates of blood from a few donors. TCRdb's table, derived via immunoSEQ multiplex PCR, lists solely in-frame clones and lacks some. The sample holds under 65,000 clones, 70% to 90% seen once. From germline, CDR1 is KGHSH and CDR2 LQKENI. Trimming shortened V by 3 bases and J by 2 bases, and 11 bases separated the two germline ends. The CDR3 has 14 residues. The V call is TRBV18, the J call TRBJ2-7, with D possibly TRBD2 on 5 matching bases. The sequence derives from a human donor in good health. Some clones in this sample may be carry-over from other donors' samples. The specimen was PBMCs. The CDR3 sequence: CASSPRGSPYEQYF. The CDR3 nucleotides read TGTGCCAGCTCACCCAGAGGGTCTCCCTACGAGCAGTACTTC.